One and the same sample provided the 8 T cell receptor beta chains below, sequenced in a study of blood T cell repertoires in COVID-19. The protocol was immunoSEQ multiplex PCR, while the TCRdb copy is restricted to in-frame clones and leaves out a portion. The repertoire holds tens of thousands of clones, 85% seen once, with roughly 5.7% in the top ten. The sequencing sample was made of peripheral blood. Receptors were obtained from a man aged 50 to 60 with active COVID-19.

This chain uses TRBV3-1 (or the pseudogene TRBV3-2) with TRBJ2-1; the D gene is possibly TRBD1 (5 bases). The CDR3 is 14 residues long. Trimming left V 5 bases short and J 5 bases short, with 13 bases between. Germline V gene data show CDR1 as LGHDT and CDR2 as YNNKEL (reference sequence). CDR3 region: CASSARGTDNEQFF. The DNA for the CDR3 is TGTGCCAGCAGCGCTAGGGGCACGGACAATGAGCAGTTCTTC.

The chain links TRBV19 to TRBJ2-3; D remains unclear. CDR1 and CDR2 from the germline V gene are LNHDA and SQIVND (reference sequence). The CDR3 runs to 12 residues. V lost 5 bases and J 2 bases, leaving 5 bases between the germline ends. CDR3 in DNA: TGTGCCAGTAGTCCCAACACAGATACGCAGTATTTT. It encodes CASSPNTDTQYF.

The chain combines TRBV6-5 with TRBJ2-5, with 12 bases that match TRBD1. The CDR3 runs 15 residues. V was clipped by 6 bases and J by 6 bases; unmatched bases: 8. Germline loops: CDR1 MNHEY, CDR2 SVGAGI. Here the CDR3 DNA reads TGTGCCAGCAGGGGGGGACAGGGGGCTGCAAAGACCCAGTACTTC. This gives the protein CASRGGQGAAKTQYF.

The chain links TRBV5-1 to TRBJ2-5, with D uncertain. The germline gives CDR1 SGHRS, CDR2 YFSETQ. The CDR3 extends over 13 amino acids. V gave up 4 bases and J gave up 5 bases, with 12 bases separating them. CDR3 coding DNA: TGCGCCAGCAGCCCCGGTACCGGGGAGACCCAGTACTTC. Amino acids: CASSPGTGETQYF.

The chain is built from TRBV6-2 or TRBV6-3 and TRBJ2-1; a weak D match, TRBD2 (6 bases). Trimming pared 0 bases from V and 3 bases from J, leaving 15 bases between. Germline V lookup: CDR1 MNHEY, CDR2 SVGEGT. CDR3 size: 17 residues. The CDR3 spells CASSYSPPAGIYNEQFF. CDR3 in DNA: TGTGCCAGCAGTTACTCACCCCCCGCGGGAATCTACAATGAGCAGTTCTTC.

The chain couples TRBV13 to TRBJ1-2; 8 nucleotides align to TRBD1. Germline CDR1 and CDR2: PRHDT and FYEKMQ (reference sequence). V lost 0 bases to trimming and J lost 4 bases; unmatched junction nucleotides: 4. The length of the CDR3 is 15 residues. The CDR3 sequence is CASSLGDRAPYGYTF. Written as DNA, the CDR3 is TGTGCCAGCAGCTTAGGGGACAGGGCACCCTATGGCTACACCTTC.

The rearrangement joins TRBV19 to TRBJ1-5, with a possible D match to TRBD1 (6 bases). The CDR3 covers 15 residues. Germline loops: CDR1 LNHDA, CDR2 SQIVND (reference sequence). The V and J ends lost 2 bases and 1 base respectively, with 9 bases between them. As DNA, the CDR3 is TGTGCCAGTAGTATATCAGGGGTCAGCAATCAGCCCCAGCATTTT. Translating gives CASSISGVSNQPQHF. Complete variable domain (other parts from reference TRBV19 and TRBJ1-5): DGGITQSPKYLFRKEGQNVTLSCEQNLNHDAMYWYRQDPGQGLRLIYYSQIVNDFQKGDIAEGYSVSREKKESFPLTVTSAQKNPTAFYLCASSISGVSNQPQHFGDGTRLSIL.

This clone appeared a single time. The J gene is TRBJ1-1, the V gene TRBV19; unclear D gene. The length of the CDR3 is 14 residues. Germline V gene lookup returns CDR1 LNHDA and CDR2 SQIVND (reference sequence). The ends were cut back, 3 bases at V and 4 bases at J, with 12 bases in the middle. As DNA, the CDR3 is TGTGCCAGTAGTATGTCGGGATTTGGCACTGAAGCTTTCTTT. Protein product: CASSMSGFGTEAFF.